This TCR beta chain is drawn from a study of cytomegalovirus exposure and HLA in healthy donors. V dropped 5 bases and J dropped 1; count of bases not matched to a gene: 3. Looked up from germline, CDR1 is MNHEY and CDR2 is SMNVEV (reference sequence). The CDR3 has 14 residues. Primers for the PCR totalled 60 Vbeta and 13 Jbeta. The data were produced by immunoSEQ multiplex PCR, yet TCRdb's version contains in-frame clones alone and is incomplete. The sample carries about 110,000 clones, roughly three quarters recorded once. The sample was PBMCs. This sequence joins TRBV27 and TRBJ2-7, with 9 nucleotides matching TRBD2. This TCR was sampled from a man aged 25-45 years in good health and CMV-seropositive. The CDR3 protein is CASSMTSGSYEQYF. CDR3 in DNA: TGTGCCAGCAGTATGACTAGCGGTTCCTACGAGCAGTACTTC.